Each of the 30 T cell receptor beta chains below was sequenced from the same sample in a study of blood T cell repertoires in COVID-19. The method was immunoSEQ multiplex PCR; TCRdb's version includes in-frame clones alone and lacks a portion of them. The table has almost 500,000 clones, around nine tenths seen once. The material sequenced was PBMCs or T cells enriched from blood (not recorded which). These receptors originate from an older woman who had recovered from COVID-19.

This rearrangement joins TRBV5-8 to TRBJ2-7; TRBD1 might be the D (6 bases). V dropped 5 bases and J dropped 0 bases, with 15 bases sitting between them. Germline V gene data show CDR1 as SGHTS and CDR2 as YDEGEE. This CDR3 has 15 residues. CDR3 nucleotide sequence: TGTGCCAGCAGGCCACAGGGCCAAAGCTCCTACGAGCAGTACTTC. It codes for CASRPQGQSSYEQYF.

J is TRBJ1-2 and V is TRBV21-1; TRBD1, the D gene given by the table, was not confirmed from the DNA. TRBV21-1 is annotated as a pseudogene. The CDR3 covers 13 residues. Here the CDR3 reads CASRGQGDYGYTF. In DNA form, the CDR3 reads TGTGCCAGCAGGGGACAGGGTGACTATGGCTACACCTTC.

J is TRBJ1-4 and V is TRBV7-2; TRBD1 is a possible D gene (6 bases). The germline CDR1 and CDR2 sequences are SGHTA and FQGNSA. The V end was cut by 3 bases, the J end by 0 bases, with 11 bases between. There are 16 residues in the CDR3. DNA for the CDR3: TGTGCCAGCAGCTTTGCTACAGGGTCAACTAATGAAAAACTGTTTTTT. Protein sequence: CASSFATGSTNEKLFF. Combining the CDR3 with reference TRBV7-2 and TRBJ1-4 gives the whole variable domain GAGVSQSPSNKVTEKGKDVELRCDPISGHTALYWYRQSLGQGLEFLIYFQGNSAPDKSGLPSDRFSAERTGGSVSTLTIQRTQQEDSAVYLCASSFATGSTNEKLFFGSGTQLSVL.

This chain uses TRBV28 with TRBJ2-2; a weak D match, TRBD2 (6 bases). Trimming left V 8 bases short and J 3 bases short, with 13 bases between. CDR1 MDHEN and CDR2 SYDVKM come from the germline V gene. The length of the CDR3 is 14 residues. This CDR3 reads CASLAGLDTGELFF. The CDR3 nucleotides read TGTGCCAGCCTGGCGGGGTTGGACACCGGGGAGCTGTTTTTT.

The J gene is TRBJ1-1, the V gene TRBV19, with D tentatively TRBD1 (5 bases). V lost 7 bases to trimming and J lost 4 bases, with 10 bases between them. The CDR3 contains 12 residues. Germline assignment: CDR1 LNHDA and CDR2 SQIVND (reference sequence). The CDR3 loop is CASKWGTTEAFF. The CDR3 DNA sequence: TGTGCCAGTAAGTGGGGCACCACTGAAGCTTTCTTT.

The chain recombines TRBV3-1 (or the pseudogene TRBV3-2) with TRBJ1-4; the D is unclear. The CDR3 extends over 11 amino acids. Germline V lookup: CDR1 LGHDT, CDR2 YNNKEL (reference sequence). Trimming cost V 10 bases and J 5 bases, with 8 bases left between them. CDR3 sequence (DNA): TGTGCCACCTCGGAGAATGAAAAACTGTTTTTT. Residues: CATSENEKLFF.

This chain uses TRBV6-5 with TRBJ1-6; perhaps TRBD1 as D (5 bases). Germline V gene lookup returns CDR1 MNHEY and CDR2 SVGAGI. The length of the CDR3 is 13 residues. Trimming pared 9 bases from V and 8 bases from J, leaving 14 bases between. The CDR3 spells CASSQGIDSPLHF. CDR3 nucleotides: TGTGCCAGTTCTCAGGGTATTGATTCACCCCTCCACTTT.

V gene TRBV5-5 combines with J gene TRBJ2-1, with 10 bases that match TRBD2. V was pared by 0 bases and J by 6 bases, with 15 bases of the junction left unmatched. Germline CDR1 is SGHKS and CDR2 is YYEKEE (reference sequence). The CDR3 loop spans 19 amino acids. CDR3 sequence (DNA): TGTGCCAGCAGCTTGGTGGTACTAGCGGGGTCTCCAGGGCTCAATGAGCAGTTCTTC. Its translation is CASSLVVLAGSPGLNEQFF.

The rearrangement links TRBV5-1 to TRBJ1-2, with D perhaps TRBD1 (6 bases). The CDR3 covers 16 residues. With 4 bases removed from V and 4 bases from J, the gap between germline ends came to 20 bases. CDR1 and CDR2 (germline): SGHRS, YFSETQ. Here the CDR3 DNA reads TGCGCCAGCAGCCCGACCGGACAGTCCGCCTCCTATGGCTACACCTTC. This sequence encodes CASSPTGQSASYGYTF.

CDR3 amino acids: CASSMGGTGGVGELFF. The CDR3 coding sequence is TGTGCCAGTAGTATGGGCGGGACAGGGGGCGTCGGGGAGCTGTTTTTT. V is TRBV19 and J is TRBJ2-2; 12 bases map to TRBD1. CDR3 size: 16 residues. Germline-derived CDR1 and CDR2 are LNHDA and SQIVND (reference sequence). The V gene end was trimmed by 3 bases and the J gene end by 7 bases; junction bases not matched to a gene: 6. The full variable domain, completed using reference TRBV19 and TRBJ2-2, is DGGITQSPKYLFRKEGQNVTLSCEQNLNHDAMYWYRQDPGQGLRLIYYSQIVNDFQKGDIAEGYSVSREKKESFPLTVTSAQKNPTAFYLCASSMGGTGGVGELFFGEGSRLTVL.

J is TRBJ2-5 and V is TRBV28, with 13 bases lining up with TRBD2. The V gene's germline CDR1 is MDHEN and CDR2 SYDVKM. This CDR3 has 17 residues. Trimming removed 5 bases from V and 4 bases from J; junction bases left unmatched: 10. The DNA of the CDR3 is TGTGCCAGCAGTACCAACGTACTAGCGGGGGGGCGAGAGACCCAGTACTTC. Translated: CASSTNVLAGGRETQYF.

CDR3 DNA sequence: TGCGCCAGCAGCCAAGTCGTCCGGGAACAAGAGACCCAGTACTTC. Its translation: CASSQVVREQETQYF. This chain connects TRBV4-1 to TRBJ2-5; tentative D call: TRBD2 (5 bases). CDR1 is MGHRA, CDR2 YSYEKL, per germline. The CDR3 totals 15 residues. The V end lost 1 base, the J end lost 2 bases, and 11 bases lay between the germline ends.

The rearrangement uses TRBV6-5 and TRBJ2-5; D is perhaps TRBD2 (7 bases). CDR1 and CDR2 (germline): MNHEY, SVGAGI. This CDR3 contains 12 residues. V dropped 8 bases and J dropped 5 bases, with 12 bases sitting between them. The CDR3 region is CASRGGVETQYF. CDR3 sequence (DNA): TGTGCCAGCCGCGGGGGCGTGGAGACCCAGTACTTC.

Concerning this clone: At one end the junction does not follow the germline gene, possibly because of a read error. J is TRBJ2-3 and V is TRBV5-1; 10 nucleotides line up with TRBD2. CDR3 size: 14 residues. Germline CDR1 SGHRS, CDR2 YFSETQ. The CDR3 protein is CASSLGLAFDTQYF. CDR3 in DNA: TGCGCCAGCAGTTTGGGACTAGCGTTCGATACGCAGTATTTT.

V is TRBV27 and J is TRBJ2-7, with TRBD1 matching 8 bases. The CDR3 extends over 16 amino acids. Germline V gives CDR1 MNHEY, CDR2 SMNVEV (reference sequence). After removal of 4 bases from V and 3 bases from J, the junction contained 11 bases not matched to a gene. The CDR3 loop is CASSSLSTGVGYEQYV. CDR3 coding DNA: TGTGCCAGCAGTTCCCTGTCGACAGGGGTCGGCTACGAGCAGTACGTC.

This sequence joins TRBV2 and TRBJ1-3; D possibly corresponds to TRBD1 (5 bases). V lost 6 bases, J lost 0 bases, and 15 bases lay in between. This CDR3 has 16 amino acids. Germline V CDR1 and CDR2: SNHLY, FYNNEI. The CDR3 nucleotides are TGTGCCAGCAGGAAGGCTCTGACAGTCTCTGGAAACACCATATATTTT. Translating gives CASRKALTVSGNTIYF.

V and J are TRBV2 and TRBJ2-1; TRBD2 matches 9 bases. The CDR3 loop spans 15 amino acids. Germline CDR1 is SNHLY and CDR2 is FYNNEI. V gave up 4 bases and J gave up 4 bases; unmatched junction bases: 5. The chain's CDR3 is CASSVTSGSYNEQFF. In DNA, the CDR3 is TGTGCCAGCAGTGTTACTAGCGGGTCTTACAATGAGCAGTTCTTC.

The chain links TRBV6-5 to TRBJ1-1, with TRBD1 identical over 7 bases. Losses at the gene ends were 4 bases for V and 4 bases for J; bases not matched to a gene: 9. The CDR3 is 15 residues long. CDR1 and CDR2 (germline): MNHEY, SVGAGI. CDR3 DNA: TGTGCCAGCAGTTCCCTATCGACAGGGATCACTGAAGCTTTCTTT. Its protein is CASSSLSTGITEAFF.

This clone was seen once. The chain is built from TRBV19 and TRBJ1-5, with a tentative D call TRBD1 (5 bases). The CDR3 sequence is 15 residues long. The germline V gene encodes CDR1 LNHDA and CDR2 SQIVND (reference sequence). V was cut by 0 bases and J by 2 bases, with 8 bases left in between. This CDR3 is CASSIDPRGNQPQHF. Here the CDR3 DNA reads TGTGCCAGTAGTATAGATCCCAGGGGCAATCAGCCCCAGCATTTT.

The CDR3 reads CASADNGQREAFF. CDR3 bases: TGTGCCAGCGCAGACAACGGACAGAGAGAAGCTTTCTTT. This chain joins TRBV6-5 and TRBJ1-1, with D possibly TRBD1 on 6 matching bases. CDR1 and CDR2 from the germline V gene are MNHEY and SVGAGI. Trimming left V 8 bases short and J 8 bases short, with 18 bases between. The CDR3 covers 13 residues.

The chain employs TRBV30 and TRBJ1-3; 7 bases agree with TRBD1. Germline CDR1 is GTSNPN and CDR2 is SVGIG (reference sequence). The CDR3 sequence is 19 residues long. V lost 2 bases and J lost 0; bases outside the gene matches: 16. The DNA for the CDR3 is TGTGCCTGGAGTTCATGGGACAGCCCGAATTTTTACTCTGGAAACACCATATATTTT. Its translation is CAWSSWDSPNFYSGNTIYF.

V gene TRBV3-1 (or the pseudogene TRBV3-2) combines with J gene TRBJ2-5; possibly TRBD2 for D (5 bases). CDR1 is LGHDT and CDR2 is YNNKEL in the germline V gene (reference sequence). The CDR3 consists of 13 residues. Between the trimmed V and J ends, which lost 6 bases and 2 bases, there was a span of 10 bases. For the CDR3, the DNA is TGTGCCAGCAGACCCGGGAATCAAGAGACCCAGTACTTC. Its protein is CASRPGNQETQYF.

The V and J genes are TRBV6-5 and TRBJ1-2; unclear D gene. Trimming shortened V by 5 bases and J by 4 bases, and 17 bases separated the two germline ends. This CDR3 has 15 residues. Germline loops: CDR1 MNHEY, CDR2 SVGAGI. CDR3 bases: TGTGCCAGCAGTAGAGGGCTCTACCGGGGCTATGGCTACACCTTC. It codes for CASSRGLYRGYGYTF.

The rearrangement uses TRBV4-2 and TRBJ2-3; D is possibly TRBD2 (6 bases). V lost 4 bases and J lost 6, with 14 bases in between. Germline values: CDR1 LGHNA, CDR2 YNFKEQ. This CDR3 spans 14 amino acids. CDR3: CASSPSTSLDTQYF. The CDR3 coding sequence is TGTGCCAGCAGCCCTTCGACTAGTTTGGATACGCAGTATTTT.

The CDR3 DNA reads as TGTGCTAGTGGTTTGGTACAGGGAAGGTACACTGAAGCTTTCTTT. This encodes CASGLVQGRYTEAFF. The rearrangement links TRBV12-5 to TRBJ1-1; tentatively, D is TRBD1 (6 bases). The CDR3 loop spans 15 amino acids. Trimming removed 0 bases at V and 3 bases at J, with 11 bases between. Germline V gene data show CDR1 as LGHNT and CDR2 as FRNRAP.

V usage is TRBV13 and J usage is TRBJ2-7; D may be TRBD1 (9 bases). V dropped 0 bases and J dropped 5 bases, with 20 bases sitting between them. Germline V gene data show CDR1 as PRHDT and CDR2 as FYEKMQ (reference sequence). This CDR3 has 17 residues. The CDR3 bases are TGTGCCAGCAGCTTAGGCCGGGGGGGGACAGGGAACCACGAGCAGTACTTC. It specifies CASSLGRGGTGNHEQYF.

This chain links TRBV4-1 with TRBJ1-2; 7 positions agree with TRBD1. The CDR3 sequence is 15 residues long. J lost 4 bases, V lost 2 bases, and 7 bases had no gene match. Per the germline V gene, CDR1 is MGHRA and CDR2 is YSYEKL. The CDR3 region is CASSQTQGDSYGYTF. CDR3 sequence (DNA): TGCGCCAGCAGCCAAACGCAGGGGGACTCCTATGGCTACACCTTC.

This clone came up a few times. This chain joins TRBV4-1 and TRBJ1-5; D unclear. CDR1 and CDR2 from the germline V gene are MGHRA and YSYEKL. Trimming stripped 1 base from V and 0 bases from J, with 7 bases between. The CDR3 contains 15 residues. The CDR3 region is CASSQGRSSNQPQHF. As DNA, the CDR3 is TGCGCCAGCAGCCAAGGGAGGAGTAGCAATCAGCCCCAGCATTTT.

The genes are TRBV5-1 and TRBJ1-2; TRBD1 aligns across 11 bases. The CDR3 is 20 amino acids. Losses at the gene ends were 4 bases for V and 4 bases for J; bases not matched to a gene: 21. Looked up from germline, CDR1 is SGHRS and CDR2 is YFSETQ. The CDR3 nucleotides read TGCGCCAGCAGCAAGGACAGGGGGCGTTGGCGGAGCGCTGAACCCTATGGCTACACCTTC. This sequence encodes CASSKDRGRWRSAEPYGYTF.

This clone was picked up a small number of times. The V call is TRBV30, the J call TRBJ1-3; D possibly corresponds to TRBD1 (6 bases). Per the germline V gene, CDR1 is GTSNPN and CDR2 is SVGIG (reference sequence). Trimming cost V 4 bases and J 2 bases, with 12 bases left between them. The CDR3 runs to 14 residues. Written as DNA, the CDR3 is TGTGCCTGGACCCGGCGGGGGCCTGGAAACACCATATATTTT. Encoded protein: CAWTRRGPGNTIYF.